This TCR beta chain is from a study of PD-1 blockade in mismatch repair-deficient tumors. As for the study in general: All were previously treated, progressing patients with 11 to 13 mismatch repair-deficient cancer types. Study results and caveats: Rapid post-treatment expansion, then contraction, generally preceding radiologic response, marked tumor-resident clones.

Of note for this clone: The target antigen is unknown.

The CDR3 length is 15 residues. Germline lookup yields CDR1 PRHDT and CDR2 FYEKMQ (reference sequence). V gave up 1 base and J gave up 2 bases, with 10 bases separating them. The method was immunoSEQ multiplex PCR; TCRdb's version includes in-frame clones alone and lacks a portion of them. The sample includes 100,000 to 150,000 clones, approximately 86% of them seen just once. Mismatch repair deficiency was confirmed in all patients, by PCR or immunohistochemistry. TCRs were sequenced from a few patients responding to pembrolizumab. This rearrangement joins TRBV13 to TRBJ2-3; a possible D gene is TRBD1 (5 bases). The receptor's source is an adult with mismatch repair-deficient cancer. This material consisted of peripheral blood, taken 44 weeks after starting pembrolizumab. The CDR3 sequence: CASSLARTTTDTQYF. The CDR3, as DNA: TGTGCCAGCAGCTTAGCTAGGACAACCACAGATACGCAGTATTTT.